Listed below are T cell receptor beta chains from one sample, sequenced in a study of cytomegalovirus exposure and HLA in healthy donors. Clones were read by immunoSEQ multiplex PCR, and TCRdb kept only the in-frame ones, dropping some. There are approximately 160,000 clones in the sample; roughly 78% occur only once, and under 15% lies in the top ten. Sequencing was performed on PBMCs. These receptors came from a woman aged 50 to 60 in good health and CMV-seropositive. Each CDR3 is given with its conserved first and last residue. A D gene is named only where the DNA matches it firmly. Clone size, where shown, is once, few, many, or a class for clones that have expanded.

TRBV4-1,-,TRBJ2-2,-,TGCGCCAGCAGCCAAGAGAGGGTAGGGTGGACCGGGGAGCTGTTTTTT,CASSQERVGWTGELFF
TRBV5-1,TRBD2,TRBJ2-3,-,TGCGCCAGCAGCTTTGGACTAGCCGGGTCAGATACGCAGTATTTT,CASSFGLAGSDTQYF
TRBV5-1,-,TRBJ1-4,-,TGCGCCAGCAGCTCGGACGGGGTTAATGAAAAACTGTTTTTT,CASSSDGVNEKLFF
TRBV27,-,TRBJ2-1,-,TGTGCCAGCAGTTTGGGGCTACTCAATGAGCAGTTCTTC,CASSLGLLNEQFF
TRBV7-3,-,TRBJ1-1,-,TGTGCCAGCAGCTTAGCGGGGGCGAACACTGAAGCTTTCTTT,CASSLAGANTEAFF
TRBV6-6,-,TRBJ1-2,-,TGTGCCAGCAGTTACCTCCCTCGTGCAGGGGAGAATGGCTACACCTTC,CASSYLPRAGENGYTF
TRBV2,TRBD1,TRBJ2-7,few,TGTGCCAGCAGTGAACGTTCCGGGACAGGGAGCGAGCAGTACTTC,CASSERSGTGSEQYF
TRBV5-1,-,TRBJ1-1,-,TGCGCCAGCAGCTTCGGGGGGTACACTGAAGCTTTCTTT,CASSFGGYTEAFF
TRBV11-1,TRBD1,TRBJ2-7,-,TGTGCCAGCAGCCGGACAGGGTACGAGCAGTACTTC,CASSRTGYEQYF
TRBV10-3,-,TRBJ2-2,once,TGTGCCATCAGTGGCGGGGCCGGGGAGCTGTTTTTT,CAISGGAGELFF
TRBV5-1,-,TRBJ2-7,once,TGCGCCAGCAGCTTGAGACAGTCCTACGAGCAGTACTTC,CASSLRQSYEQYF
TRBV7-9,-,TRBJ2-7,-,TGTGCCAGCAGCCTGCCGGGGGACGCCACCTACGAGCAGTACTTC,CASSLPGDATYEQYF
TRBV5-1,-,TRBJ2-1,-,TGCGCCAGCAGATTTGGTCGGGGGGCGGGGAATGAGCAGTTCTTC,CASRFGRGAGNEQFF
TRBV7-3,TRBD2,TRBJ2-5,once,TGTGCCAGCAGCCCCAGCGGGGGAAAGACCCAGTACTTC,CASSPSGGKTQYF
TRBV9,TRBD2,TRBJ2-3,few,TGTGCCAGCAGCCCGGGGGGGCGGGCCCGCACAGATACGCAGTATTTT,CASSPGGRARTDTQYF
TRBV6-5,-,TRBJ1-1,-,TGTGCCAGCAGTTACGTGCACCAGGGCACTGAAGCTTTCTTT,CASSYVHQGTEAFF
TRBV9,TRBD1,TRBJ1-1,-,TGTGCCAGCAGCGTACAGGGGGCCACTGAAGCTTTCTTT,CASSVQGATEAFF
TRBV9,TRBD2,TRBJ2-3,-,TGTGCCAGCAGCCCTAGCGGGAGAGGAGATACGCAGTATTTT,CASSPSGRGDTQYF
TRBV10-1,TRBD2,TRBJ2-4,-,TGCGCCAGCAGTGATCGGGGGGTCGGCATTCAGTACTTC,CASSDRGVGIQYF
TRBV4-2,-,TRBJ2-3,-,TGTGCCAGCAGCCAAGCAGGGATGGAGACAGATACGCAGTATTTT,CASSQAGMETDTQYF
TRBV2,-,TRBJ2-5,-,TGTGCCAGCAGTGGACAGGAAGGGAAGACCCAGTACTTC,CASSGQEGKTQYF
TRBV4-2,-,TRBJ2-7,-,TGTGCCAGCAGAGCAATGGACAGTTACGAGCAGTACTTC,CASRAMDSYEQYF
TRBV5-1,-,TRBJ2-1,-,TGCGCCAGCAGCTTGGCCTCCTCCTACAATGAGCAGTTCTTC,CASSLASSYNEQFF
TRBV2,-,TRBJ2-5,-,TGTGCCAGTACATGGGCAGGACAGCAAGAGACCCAGTACTTC,CASTWAGQQETQYF
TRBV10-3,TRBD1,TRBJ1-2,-,TGTGCCATCAGTGAGAGGGGGGACAGGAATAACTATGGCTACACCTTC,CAISERGDRNNYGYTF
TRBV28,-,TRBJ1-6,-,TGTGCCAGCAGGCGCGGGGGCGAATCTTCACCCCTCCACTTT,CASRRGGESSPLHF
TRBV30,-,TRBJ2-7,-,TGTGCCTGGGGTTACGGCAGGGCCTACGAGCAGTACTTC,CAWGYGRAYEQYF
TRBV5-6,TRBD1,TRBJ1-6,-,TGTGCCAGCAGCTTGGGTGACAGGGGCAATTCACCCCTCCACTTT,CASSLGDRGNSPLHF
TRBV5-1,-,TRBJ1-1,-,TGCGCCAGCAGCTTGGTGGGGGCGGACACTGAAGCTTTCTTT,CASSLVGADTEAFF
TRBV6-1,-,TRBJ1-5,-,TGTGCCAGCAGTGAATGGCATAGGAACAGCTATAGCAATCAGCCCCAGCATTTT,CASSEWHRNSYSNQPQHF
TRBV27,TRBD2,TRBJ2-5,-,TGTGCCAGCAGTCCCCGGACTAGCGGGGGGGCGAAGGAGACCCAGTACTTC,CASSPRTSGGAKETQYF
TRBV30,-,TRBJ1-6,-,TGTGCCTGGAGTGTAGACCTCTACTACGCGCAGACCGGAGCACCCCTCCACTTT,CAWSVDLYYAQTGAPLHF
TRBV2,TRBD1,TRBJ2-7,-,TGTGCCAGCAGTGGTAGGACAGGGAACTACGAGCAGTACTTC,CASSGRTGNYEQYF
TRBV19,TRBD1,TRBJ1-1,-,TGTGCCAGTAGTCCGGGACAGGGGGCGAACACTGAAGCTTTCTTT,CASSPGQGANTEAFF
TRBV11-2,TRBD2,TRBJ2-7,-,TGTGCCAGCAGCTTAGCCGGCGGGGGGGCCTACGAGCAGTACTTC,CASSLAGGGAYEQYF
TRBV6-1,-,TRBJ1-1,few,TGTGCCAGCAGTGAAAGACAGCAGAACACTGAAGCTTTCTTT,CASSERQQNTEAFF
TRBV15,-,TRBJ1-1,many,TGTGCCACCAGCAGAGATGTGAGGCCTGAAGCTTTCTTT,CATSRDVRPEAFF
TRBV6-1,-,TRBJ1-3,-,TGTGCCAGCAGTGGGTCAGGGACTGGAAACACCATATATTTT,CASSGSGTGNTIYF
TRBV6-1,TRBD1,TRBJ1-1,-,TGTGCCAGCAGGTCAGGGGGCACTGAAGCTTTCTTT,CASRSGGTEAFF
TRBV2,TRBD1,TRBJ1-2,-,TGTGCCAGCAGTACGATTTACAGGGGAGACTACACCTTC,CASSTIYRGDYTF
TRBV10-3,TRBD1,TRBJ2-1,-,TGTGCCATCAAGGGACAGGGGGAGAATGAGCAGTTCTTC,CAIKGQGENEQFF
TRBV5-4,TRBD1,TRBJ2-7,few,TGTGCCAGCAGCTATGGGACAGGGGACGAGCAGTACTTC,CASSYGTGDEQYF
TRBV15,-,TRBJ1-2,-,TGTGCCACCAGATCGACAGGAAACTATGGCTACACCTTC,CATRSTGNYGYTF
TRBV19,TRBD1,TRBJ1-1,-,TGTGCCAGTAGTACGCGACAGGGTACGAGCACTGAAGCTTTCTTT,CASSTRQGTSTEAFF
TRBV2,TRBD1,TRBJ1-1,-,TGTGCCAGCAGCCTGGGACAGCTGAACACTGAAGCTTTCTTT,CASSLGQLNTEAFF
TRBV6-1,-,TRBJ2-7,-,TGTGCCAGCAGTATCCGACAGGTTTTCTCCTACGAGCAGTACTTC,CASSIRQVFSYEQYF
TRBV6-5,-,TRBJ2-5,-,TGTGCCAGCAGTTACTCGCCCCCCCAGGGAGAGACCCAGTACTTC,CASSYSPPQGETQYF
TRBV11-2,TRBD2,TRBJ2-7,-,TGTGCCAGCAGCCCGGGACTAGCGGGATACGACGAGCAGTACTTC,CASSPGLAGYDEQYF
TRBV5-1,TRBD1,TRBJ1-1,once,TGCGCCAGCAGCTTGGACAGGGGCTACACTGAAGCTTTCTTT,CASSLDRGYTEAFF
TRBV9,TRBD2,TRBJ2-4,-,TGTGCCAGCAGCGTAGGAGCGGGGGGCCTCAACAACATTCAGTACTTC,CASSVGAGGLNNIQYF
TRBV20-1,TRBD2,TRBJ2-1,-,TGCAGTGCTAGACGGGGGGGGGAGCAGTTCTTC,CSARRGGEQFF
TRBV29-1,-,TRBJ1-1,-,TGCAGCGTCCTCAGGGGCTGGAACTCTGAAGCTTTCTTT,CSVLRGWNSEAFF
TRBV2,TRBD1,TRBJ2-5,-,TGTGCCAGCGGGCAGACAGGGCGAGAGACCCAGTACTTC,CASGQTGRETQYF
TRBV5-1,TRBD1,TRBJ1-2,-,TGCGCCAGCAGCTTGGACCAGGGGGCGTATGGAGGCTACACCTTC,CASSLDQGAYGGYTF
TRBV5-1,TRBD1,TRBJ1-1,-,TGCGCCAGCAGTGAAACAGGGGACATGAACACTGAAGCTTTCTTT,CASSETGDMNTEAFF